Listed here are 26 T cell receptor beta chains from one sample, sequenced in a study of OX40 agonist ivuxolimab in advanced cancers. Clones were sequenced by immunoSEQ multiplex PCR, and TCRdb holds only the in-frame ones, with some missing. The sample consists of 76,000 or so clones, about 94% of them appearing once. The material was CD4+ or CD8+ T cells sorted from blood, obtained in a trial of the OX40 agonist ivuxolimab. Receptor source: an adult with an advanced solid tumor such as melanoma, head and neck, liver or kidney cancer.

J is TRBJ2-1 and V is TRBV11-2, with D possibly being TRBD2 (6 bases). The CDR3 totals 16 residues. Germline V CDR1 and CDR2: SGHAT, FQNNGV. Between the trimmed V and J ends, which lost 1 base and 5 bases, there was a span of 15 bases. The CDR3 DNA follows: TGTGCCAGCAGCTTAGGGCGGGACCTTCATAACAATGAGCAGTTCTTC. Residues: CASSLGRDLHNNEQFF.

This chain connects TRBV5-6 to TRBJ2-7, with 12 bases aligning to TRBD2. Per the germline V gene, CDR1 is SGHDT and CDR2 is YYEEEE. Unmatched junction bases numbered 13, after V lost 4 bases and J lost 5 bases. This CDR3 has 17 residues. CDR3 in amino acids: CASSPKARLAGADEQYF. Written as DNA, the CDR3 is TGTGCCAGCAGCCCAAAGGCCCGACTAGCGGGAGCCGACGAGCAGTACTTC.

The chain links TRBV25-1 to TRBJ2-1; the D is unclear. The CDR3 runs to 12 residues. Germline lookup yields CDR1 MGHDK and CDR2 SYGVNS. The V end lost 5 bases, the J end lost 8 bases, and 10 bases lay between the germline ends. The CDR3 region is CASSSIGDEQFF. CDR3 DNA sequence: TGTGCCAGCAGTTCCATTGGGGATGAGCAGTTCTTC.

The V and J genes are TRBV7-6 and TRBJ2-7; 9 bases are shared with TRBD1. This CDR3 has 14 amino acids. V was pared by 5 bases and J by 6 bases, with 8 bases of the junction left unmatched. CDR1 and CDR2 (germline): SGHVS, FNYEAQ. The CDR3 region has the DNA TGTGCCAGCAGCCCCGGGACAGGGTGGGCCGAGCAGTACTTC. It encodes CASSPGTGWAEQYF.

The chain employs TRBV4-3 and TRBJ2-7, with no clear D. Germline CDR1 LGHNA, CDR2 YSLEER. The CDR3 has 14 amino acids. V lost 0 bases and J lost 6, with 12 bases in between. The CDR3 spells CASSQDRRSGEQYF. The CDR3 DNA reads TGCGCCAGCAGCCAAGACAGACGGTCGGGCGAGCAGTACTTC.

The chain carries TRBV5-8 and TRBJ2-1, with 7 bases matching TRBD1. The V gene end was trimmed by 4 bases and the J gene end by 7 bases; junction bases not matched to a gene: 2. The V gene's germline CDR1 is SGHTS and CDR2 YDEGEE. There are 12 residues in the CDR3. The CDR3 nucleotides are TGTGCCAGCAGCATCAGGGGGAATGAGCAGTTCTTC. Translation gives CASSIRGNEQFF.

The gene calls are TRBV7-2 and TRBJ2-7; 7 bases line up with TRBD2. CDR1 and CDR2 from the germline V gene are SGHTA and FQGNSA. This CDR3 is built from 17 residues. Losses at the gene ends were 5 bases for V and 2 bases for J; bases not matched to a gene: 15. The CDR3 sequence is CASSTAGRASATYEQYF. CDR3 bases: TGTGCCAGCAGCACGGCTGGGAGGGCTAGCGCAACCTACGAGCAGTACTTC.

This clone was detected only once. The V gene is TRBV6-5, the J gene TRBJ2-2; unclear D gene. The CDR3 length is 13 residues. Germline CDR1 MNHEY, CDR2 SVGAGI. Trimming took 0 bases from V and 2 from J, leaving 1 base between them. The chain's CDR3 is CASSYSNTGELFF. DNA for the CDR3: TGTGCCAGCAGTTACTCTAACACCGGGGAGCTGTTTTTT.

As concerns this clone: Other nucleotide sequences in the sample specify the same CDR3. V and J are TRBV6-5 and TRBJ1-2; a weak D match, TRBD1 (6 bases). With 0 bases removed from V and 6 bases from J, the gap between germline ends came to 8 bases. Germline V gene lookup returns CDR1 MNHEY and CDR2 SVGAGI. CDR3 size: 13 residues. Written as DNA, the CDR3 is TGTGCCAGCAGTTACTCATCAGGGGATGGCTACACCTTC. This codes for CASSYSSGDGYTF.

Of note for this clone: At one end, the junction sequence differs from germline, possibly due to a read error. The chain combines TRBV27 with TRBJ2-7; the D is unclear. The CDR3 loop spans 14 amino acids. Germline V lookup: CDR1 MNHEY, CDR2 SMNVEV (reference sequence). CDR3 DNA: TGTGCCAGCAGCCCTTCCCTAATACTTTACGCGCAGTACTTC. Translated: CASSPSLILYAQYF.

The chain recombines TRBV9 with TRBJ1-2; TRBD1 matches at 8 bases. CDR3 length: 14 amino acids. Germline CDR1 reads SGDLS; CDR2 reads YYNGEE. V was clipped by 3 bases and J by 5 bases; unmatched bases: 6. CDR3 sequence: CASSAPDRGYGYTF. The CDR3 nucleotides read TGTGCCAGCAGCGCGCCTGACAGGGGTTATGGCTACACCTTC.

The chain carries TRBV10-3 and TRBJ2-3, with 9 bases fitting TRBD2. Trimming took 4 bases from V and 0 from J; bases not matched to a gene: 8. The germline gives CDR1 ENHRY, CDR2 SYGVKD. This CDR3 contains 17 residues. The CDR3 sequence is CAISAAGGPTSTDTQYF. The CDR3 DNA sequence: TGTGCCATCAGTGCTGCGGGGGGGCCAACTAGCACAGATACGCAGTATTTT.

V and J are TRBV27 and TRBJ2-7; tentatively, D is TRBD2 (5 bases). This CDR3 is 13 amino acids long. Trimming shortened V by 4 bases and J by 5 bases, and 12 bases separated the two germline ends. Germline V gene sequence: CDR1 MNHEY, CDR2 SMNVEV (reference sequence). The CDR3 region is CASSYFGSDEQYF. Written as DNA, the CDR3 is TGTGCCAGCAGTTATTTCGGTAGCGACGAGCAGTACTTC.

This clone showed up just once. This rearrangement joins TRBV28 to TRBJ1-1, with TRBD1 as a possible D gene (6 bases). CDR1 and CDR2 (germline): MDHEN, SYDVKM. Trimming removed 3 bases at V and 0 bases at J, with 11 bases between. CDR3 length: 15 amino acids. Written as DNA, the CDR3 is TGTGCCAGCAGTTTTTCACAGGGACTGAACACTGAAGCTTTCTTT. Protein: CASSFSQGLNTEAFF.

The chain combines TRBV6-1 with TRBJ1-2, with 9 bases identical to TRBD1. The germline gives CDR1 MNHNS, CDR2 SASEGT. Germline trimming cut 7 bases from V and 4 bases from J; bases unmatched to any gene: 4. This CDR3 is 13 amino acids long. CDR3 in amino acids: CASTGTGSYGYTF. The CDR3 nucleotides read TGTGCCAGCACCGGGACAGGGAGCTATGGCTACACCTTC.

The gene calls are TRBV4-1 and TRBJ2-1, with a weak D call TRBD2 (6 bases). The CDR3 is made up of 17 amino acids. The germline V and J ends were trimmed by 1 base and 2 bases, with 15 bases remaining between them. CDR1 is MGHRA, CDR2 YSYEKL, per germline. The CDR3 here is CASSQVVGGETYNEQFF. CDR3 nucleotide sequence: TGCGCCAGCAGCCAAGTTGTCGGAGGGGAGACCTACAATGAGCAGTTCTTC.

The CDR3 here is CSWGEQFF. The CDR3 DNA follows: TGCAGCTGGGGGGAGCAGTTCTTC. The gene calls are TRBV20-1 and TRBJ2-1; either TRBD1 or TRBD2 may fit D (5 bases each). The CDR3 is 8 residues long. The germline CDR1 and CDR2 sequences are DFQATT and SNEGSKA (reference sequence).

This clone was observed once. CDR3 sequence reads: CASNLRGENTEAFF. The CDR3 nucleotides read TGTGCCAGCAACTTGCGGGGAGAGAACACTGAAGCTTTCTTT. The chain joins TRBV2 to TRBJ1-1; D ambiguous. V was pared by 7 bases and J by 1 base, with 13 bases between. This CDR3 is 14 amino acids long. Germline CDR1 is SNHLY and CDR2 is FYNNEI.

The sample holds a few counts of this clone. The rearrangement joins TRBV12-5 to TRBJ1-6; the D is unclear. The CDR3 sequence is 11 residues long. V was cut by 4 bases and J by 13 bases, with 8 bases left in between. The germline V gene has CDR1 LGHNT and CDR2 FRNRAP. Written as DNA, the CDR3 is TGTGCTAGTGGTTATGGTTTCCCCCTCCACTTT. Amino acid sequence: CASGYGFPLHF.

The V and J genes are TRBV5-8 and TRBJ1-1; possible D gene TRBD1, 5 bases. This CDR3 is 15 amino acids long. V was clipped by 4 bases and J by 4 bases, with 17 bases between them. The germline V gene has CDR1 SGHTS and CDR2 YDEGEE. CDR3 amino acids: CASSPAGRGTTEAFF. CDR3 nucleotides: TGTGCCAGCAGCCCCGCGGGCCGGGGGACCACTGAAGCTTTCTTT.

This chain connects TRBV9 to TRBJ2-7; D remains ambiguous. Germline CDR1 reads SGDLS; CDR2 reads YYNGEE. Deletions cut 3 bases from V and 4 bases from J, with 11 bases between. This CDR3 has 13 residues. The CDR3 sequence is CASSGRNPYEQYF. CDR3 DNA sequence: TGTGCCAGCAGCGGGCGAAACCCTTACGAGCAGTACTTC.

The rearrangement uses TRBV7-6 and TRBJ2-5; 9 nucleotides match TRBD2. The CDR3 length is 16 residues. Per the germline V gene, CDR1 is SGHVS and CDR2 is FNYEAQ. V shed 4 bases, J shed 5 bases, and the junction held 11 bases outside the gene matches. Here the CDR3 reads CASSSKAGGPLETQYF. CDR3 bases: TGTGCCAGCAGCTCCAAAGCGGGGGGTCCACTCGAGACCCAGTACTTC.

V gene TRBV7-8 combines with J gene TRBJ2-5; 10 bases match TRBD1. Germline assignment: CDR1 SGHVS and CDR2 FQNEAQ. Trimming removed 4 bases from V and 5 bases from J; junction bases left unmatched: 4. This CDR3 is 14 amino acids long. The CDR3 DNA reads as TGTGCCAGCAGCTCGGAGGACAGGGGGGAGACCCAGTACTTC. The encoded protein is CASSSEDRGETQYF.

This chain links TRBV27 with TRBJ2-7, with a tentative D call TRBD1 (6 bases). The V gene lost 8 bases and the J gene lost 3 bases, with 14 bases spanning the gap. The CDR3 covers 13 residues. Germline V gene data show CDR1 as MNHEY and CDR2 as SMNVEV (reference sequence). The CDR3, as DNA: TGTGCCAGCTCAATAGGGGGAAACTACGAGCAGTACTTC. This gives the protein CASSIGGNYEQYF.

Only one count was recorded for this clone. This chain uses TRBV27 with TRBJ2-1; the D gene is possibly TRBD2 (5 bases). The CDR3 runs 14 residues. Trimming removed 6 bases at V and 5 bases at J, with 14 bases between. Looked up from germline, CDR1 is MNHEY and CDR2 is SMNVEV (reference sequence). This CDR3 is CASSHGLLNNEQFF. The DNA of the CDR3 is TGTGCCAGCAGCCACGGACTCCTAAACAATGAGCAGTTCTTC.

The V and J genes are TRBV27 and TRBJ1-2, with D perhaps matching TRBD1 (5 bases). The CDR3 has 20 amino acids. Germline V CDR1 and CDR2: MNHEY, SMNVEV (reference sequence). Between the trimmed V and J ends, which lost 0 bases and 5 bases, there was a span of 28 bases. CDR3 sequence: CASSLSGPRYPGGDRYGYTF. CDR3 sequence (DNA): TGTGCCAGCAGTTTATCGGGTCCGCGTTATCCTGGAGGGGATCGGTATGGCTACACCTTC.